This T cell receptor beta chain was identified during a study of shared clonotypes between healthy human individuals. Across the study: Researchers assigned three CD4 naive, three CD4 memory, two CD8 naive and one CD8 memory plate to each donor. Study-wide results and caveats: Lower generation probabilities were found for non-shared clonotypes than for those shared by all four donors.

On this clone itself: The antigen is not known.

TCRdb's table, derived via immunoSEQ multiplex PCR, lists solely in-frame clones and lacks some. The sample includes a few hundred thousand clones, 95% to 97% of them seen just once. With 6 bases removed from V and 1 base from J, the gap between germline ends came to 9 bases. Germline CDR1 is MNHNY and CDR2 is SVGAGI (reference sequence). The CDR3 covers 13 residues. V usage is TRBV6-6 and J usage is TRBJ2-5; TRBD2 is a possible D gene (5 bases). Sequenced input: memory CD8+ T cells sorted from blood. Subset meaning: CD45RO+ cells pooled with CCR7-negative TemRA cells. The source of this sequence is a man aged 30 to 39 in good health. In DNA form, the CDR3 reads TGTGCCAGCAGGAGGAGGCGCCAAGAGACCCAGTACTTC. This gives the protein CASRRRRQETQYF.